The 20 T cell receptor beta chains below were found in one sample sequenced in a study of OX40 agonist ivuxolimab in advanced cancers. The protocol was immunoSEQ multiplex PCR, while the TCRdb copy is restricted to in-frame clones and leaves out a portion. The sample has about 73,000 clones, around 86% seen once; the top ten hold approximately 0.72%. The material was CD4+ or CD8+ T cells sorted from blood, obtained in a trial of the OX40 agonist ivuxolimab. The receptor set was obtained from an adult with an advanced solid tumor such as melanoma, head and neck, liver or kidney cancer.

This clone has at least ten counts. The chain combines TRBV28 with TRBJ1-1; TRBD1 is a possible D gene (5 bases). The CDR3 extends over 12 amino acids. The V end was cut by 8 bases, the J end by 10 bases, with 17 bases between. Germline-derived CDR1 and CDR2 are MDHEN and SYDVKM. CDR3 nucleotide sequence: TGTGCCAGCCGATTCAGGGAATTGGGAGCTTTCTTT. Translated: CASRFRELGAFF.

The V gene is TRBV6-5, the J gene TRBJ1-2; the match to TRBD1 covers 9 bases. CDR3 length: 14 residues. J gave up 4 bases and V 2 bases, and 2 bases lay outside the gene matches. Germline assignment: CDR1 MNHEY and CDR2 SVGAGI. As DNA, the CDR3 is TGTGCCAGCAGTTACACAGGGGGCCGCTATGGCTACACCTTC. Its protein is CASSYTGGRYGYTF.

There are a few counts of this clone. This sequence joins TRBV19 and TRBJ2-2; 8 bases match TRBD1. Germline V gene data show CDR1 as LNHDA and CDR2 as SQIVND (reference sequence). Trimming at V came to 5 bases and at J to 3 bases, leaving 8 bases not matched to a gene. The CDR3 is made up of 16 amino acids. The CDR3, as DNA: TGTGCCAGTAGTGTTCTCGACAGGGGTTACACCGGGGAGCTGTTTTTT. Residues: CASSVLDRGYTGELFF.

V gene TRBV19 combines with J gene TRBJ1-3, with 8 bases lining up with TRBD1. Germline-derived CDR1 and CDR2 are LNHDA and SQIVND (reference sequence). The CDR3 is 13 residues long. The J segment lost 2 bases and the V segment lost 6 bases, leaving 0 bases of the junction unmatched. The chain's CDR3 is CASSRGPGNTIYF. CDR3 bases: TGTGCCAGTAGCAGGGGGCCTGGAAACACCATATATTTT.

This clone has only a few counts. This chain joins TRBV19 and TRBJ1-5, with 10 bases fitting TRBD1. Trimming cost V 5 bases and J 6 bases; bases outside gene matches: 10. The CDR3 length is 16 residues. CDR1 and CDR2 from the germline V gene are LNHDA and SQIVND (reference sequence). CDR3 nucleotides: TGTGCCAGTAGTGCCCGGGACAGGGGCGCGAGTCAGCCCCAGCATTTT. Amino acids: CASSARDRGASQPQHF. Together with reference TRBV19 and TRBJ1-5, the CDR3 gives the full variable domain: DGGITQSPKYLFRKEGQNVTLSCEQNLNHDAMYWYRQDPGQGLRLIYYSQIVNDFQKGDIAEGYSVSREKKESFPLTVTSAQKNPTAFYLCASSARDRGASQPQHFGDGTRLSIL.

This sequence joins TRBV5-1 and TRBJ2-5; D possibly corresponds to TRBD1 (5 bases). V lost 2 bases, J lost 3 bases, and 11 bases lay in between. Germline CDR1 and CDR2: SGHRS and YFSETQ. This CDR3 has 14 residues. The CDR3 DNA is TGCGCCAGCAGCTTCCTCCCAGGGAAAGAGACCCAGTACTTC. This sequence encodes CASSFLPGKETQYF.

CDR3 in DNA: TGTGCCAGCAGTTACATAGGGCCGGTGCATTTT. This encodes CASSYIGPVHF. The chain employs TRBV6-5 and TRBJ1-5; unclear D gene. The CDR3 is made up of 11 amino acids. Trimming removed 2 bases from V and 15 bases from J, with 11 bases in between. CDR1 is MNHEY, CDR2 SVGAGI, per germline.

The chain combines TRBV5-6 with TRBJ1-2; 9 nucleotides match TRBD1. The CDR3 runs to 16 residues. Germline trimming cut 2 bases from V and 5 bases from J; bases unmatched to any gene: 10. Germline V lookup: CDR1 SGHDT, CDR2 YYEEEE. The CDR3 protein is CASSFPGTGLWYGYTF. DNA for the CDR3: TGTGCCAGCAGCTTCCCCGGGACAGGGCTATGGTATGGCTACACCTTC.

The chain recombines TRBV7-2 with TRBJ2-7; D is unclear. Germline V CDR1 and CDR2: SGHTA, FQGNSA. The CDR3 consists of 15 residues. V was pared by 3 bases and J by 0 bases, with 12 bases between. The CDR3 loop is CASSFGADLSYEQYF. The CDR3 coding sequence is TGTGCCAGCAGCTTCGGTGCGGACCTCTCCTACGAGCAGTACTTC.

The chain is built from TRBV7-3 and TRBJ2-1; TRBD2 agrees at 7 bases. With V trimmed by 0 bases and J by 3 bases, 11 bases remained unmatched. This CDR3 has 18 residues. From germline, CDR1 is SGHTA and CDR2 FQGTGA. The CDR3 region has the DNA TGTGCCAGCAGCTTAACGAAGGCTAGCGGAGATAGCTACAATGAGCAGTTCTTC. Translated, it gives CASSLTKASGDSYNEQFF.

This clone occurred once. The J gene is TRBJ1-5, the V gene TRBV28; 7 bases map to TRBD1. Germline CDR1 MDHEN, CDR2 SYDVKM. The junction had 10 bases not matched to a gene; V was cut back by 10 bases and J by 7 bases. The CDR3 totals 13 residues. CDR3 sequence reads: CATRGVGGQPQHF. CDR3 in DNA: TGTGCCACCAGGGGGGTCGGAGGGCAGCCCCAGCATTTT. Together with reference TRBV28 and TRBJ1-5, the CDR3 gives the full variable domain: DVKVTQSSRYLVKRTGEKVFLECVQDMDHENMFWYRQDPGLGLRLIYFSYDVKMKEKGDIPEGYSVSREKKERFSLILESASTNQTSMYLCATRGVGGQPQHFGDGTRLSIL.

V and J are TRBV7-2 and TRBJ2-7, with 7 bases matching TRBD1. This CDR3 has 13 residues. Germline trimming cut 4 bases from V and 4 bases from J; bases unmatched to any gene: 4. Germline V gene data show CDR1 as SGHTA and CDR2 as FQGNSA. The CDR3: CASSSEQGYEQYF. CDR3 sequence (DNA): TGTGCCAGCAGCTCCGAACAGGGGTACGAGCAGTACTTC.

This rearrangement joins TRBV6-6 to TRBJ1-2; tentatively, D is TRBD1 (6 bases). The CDR3 runs 14 residues. The germline V gene has CDR1 MNHNY and CDR2 SVGAGI (reference sequence). Deletions cut 6 bases from V and 2 bases from J, with 13 bases between. CDR3 sequence (DNA): TGTGCCAGCAGACCCCGGGGGCTCAACTATGGCTACACCTTC. It codes for CASRPRGLNYGYTF.

The genes are TRBV4-1 and TRBJ1-5; D gene uncertain. The length of the CDR3 is 15 residues. Per germline, CDR1 MGHRA and CDR2 YSYEKL. V lost 4 bases to trimming and J lost 0 bases, with 10 bases between them. Here the CDR3 DNA reads TGCGCCAGCAGCCCCCGGGAGGGTAGCAATCAGCCCCAGCATTTT. This codes for CASSPREGSNQPQHF.

The rearrangement uses TRBV18 and TRBJ1-2; D gene uncertain. Between the trimmed V and J ends, which lost 3 bases and 7 bases, there was a span of 9 bases. The CDR3 runs to 12 residues. Germline V lookup: CDR1 KGHSH, CDR2 LQKENI. CDR3 sequence (DNA): TGTGCCAGCTCACCCGCAGTCGGTGGCTACACCTTC. It translates to CASSPAVGGYTF.

The chain couples TRBV7-2 to TRBJ1-4; 11 bases line up with TRBD1. In germline, CDR1 is SGHTA, CDR2 FQGNSA. The trim removed 6 bases at V and 12 bases at J, leaving 12 bases unmatched. This CDR3 spans 15 amino acids. Written as DNA, the CDR3 is TGTGCCAGCAGGAGAACCGGGACAGGGGGGACAGAACTGTTTTTT. Its translation: CASRRTGTGGTELFF. Full variable domain (remainder filled in from reference TRBV7-2 and TRBJ1-4): GAGVSQSPSNKVTEKGKDVELRCDPISGHTALYWYRQSLGQGLEFLIYFQGNSAPDKSGLPSDRFSAERTGGSVSTLTIQRTQQEDSAVYLCASRRTGTGGTELFFGSGTQLSVL.

The count of this clone is one. The genes are TRBV7-9 and TRBJ2-1, with TRBD2 as a possible D gene (5 bases). The ends were cut back, 7 bases at V and 0 bases at J, with 13 bases in the middle. CDR1 is SEHNR and CDR2 is FQNEAQ in the germline V gene (reference sequence). The CDR3 is 15 amino acids. CDR3 bases: TGTGCCAGCACCTTGGGAGCGAGCTCCTACAATGAGCAGTTCTTC. Protein sequence: CASTLGASSYNEQFF.

The chain is built from TRBV5-1 and TRBJ2-3; D remains ambiguous. The CDR3 runs to 13 residues. Trimming took off 1 base at V and 4 bases at J, with 7 bases between the two ends. Germline loops: CDR1 SGHRS, CDR2 YFSETQ. CDR3 nucleotides: TGCGCCAGCAGCTTGTATGACGCAGATACGCAGTATTTT. Protein sequence: CASSLYDADTQYF.

The chain recombines TRBV6-1 with TRBJ2-7; D not certain. This CDR3 region has 15 residues. Germline CDR1 MNHNS, CDR2 SASEGT. V was pared by 0 bases and J by 3 bases, with 12 bases between. CDR3 residues: CASSEAPQIVYEQYF. CDR3 DNA: TGTGCCAGCAGTGAAGCACCCCAGATCGTCTACGAGCAGTACTTC.

The chain uses TRBV11-2 and TRBJ1-3, with 9 nucleotides matching TRBD1. There are 15 residues in the CDR3. V trimming: 5 bases; J trimming: 1 base; junction bases outside the gene matches: 3. Germline V CDR1 and CDR2: SGHAT, FQNNGV. CDR3 region: CASSTGTGSGNTIYF. CDR3 sequence (DNA): TGTGCCAGCAGCACCGGGACAGGGTCTGGAAACACCATATATTTT.